Presented here are 29 T cell receptor beta chains from one specimen sequenced in a study of blood T cell repertoires in COVID-19. Sequenced by immunoSEQ multiplex PCR; TCRdb stores in-frame clones only, minus some. The table has 300,000 to 350,000 clones, approximately 88% seen once; the top ten hold around 4.6%. Sequencing was performed on PBMCs or T cells enriched from blood (not recorded which). The receptors originated from a man younger than 45 who had recovered from COVID-19.

The genes are TRBV27 and TRBJ2-1; tentatively, D is TRBD2 (6 bases). This CDR3 spans 15 amino acids. The V and J ends lost 2 bases and 0 bases respectively, with 8 bases between them. CDR1 MNHEY and CDR2 SMNVEV come from the germline V gene (reference sequence). CDR3 in amino acids: CASSLAGLSYNEQFF. The CDR3 DNA follows: TGTGCCAGCAGTTTAGCGGGACTCTCCTACAATGAGCAGTTCTTC.

V and J are TRBV7-3 and TRBJ2-3; 10 bases match TRBD2. V lost 1 base, J lost 9 bases, and 10 bases stayed unmatched. CDR1 SGHTA and CDR2 FQGTGA come from the germline V gene. The CDR3 runs to 16 residues. For the CDR3, the DNA is TGTGCCAGCAGCTTAAATATAGCGGGGGGTGTAGGCACGCAGTATTTT. Its translation is CASSLNIAGGVGTQYF.

The chain is built from TRBV28 and TRBJ2-7, with a tentative D call TRBD1 (6 bases). The CDR3 contains 18 residues. Germline-derived CDR1 and CDR2 are MDHEN and SYDVKM. V was cut by 1 base and J by 2 bases, with 21 bases left in between. The CDR3 DNA follows: TGTGCCAGCAGTTTATTCAGCGCCCGAAGGGACACCGCCTACGAGCAGTACTTC. It is translated as CASSLFSARRDTAYEQYF.

The rearrangement links TRBV11-2 to TRBJ2-5, with a weak D call TRBD1 (7 bases). Germline CDR1 SGHAT, CDR2 FQNNGV. The CDR3 covers 13 residues. V was clipped by 8 bases and J by 5 bases, with 15 bases between them. In DNA, the CDR3 is TGTGCCAGCTCCAGGGGGGCGGGTGAGACCCAGTACTTC. Protein: CASSRGAGETQYF.

V is TRBV5-4 and J is TRBJ2-1; 9 positions agree with TRBD2. The CDR3 runs 17 residues. Trimming took 1 base from V and 6 from J; bases not matched to a gene: 11. Germline V gene data show CDR1 as SGHNT and CDR2 as YYREEE (reference sequence). In nucleotides, the CDR3 is TGTGCCAGCAGCTTGCAAGCGGGGGGCCCTACGCTCAATGAGCAGTTCTTC. Its protein product is CASSLQAGGPTLNEQFF.

The chain joins TRBV7-3 to TRBJ2-5; D unclear. The V gene lost 5 bases and the J gene lost 7 bases, with 11 bases spanning the gap. This CDR3 is 12 amino acids long. Germline CDR1 reads SGHTA; CDR2 reads FQGTGA. CDR3 in amino acids: CASSLPPGTQYF. The CDR3 DNA reads as TGTGCCAGCAGCCTTCCTCCGGGGACCCAGTACTTC.

In its sample, this clone was seen a few times. The chain employs TRBV4-1 and TRBJ1-1; D is unclear. The V gene's germline CDR1 is MGHRA and CDR2 YSYEKL. This CDR3 is 14 amino acids long. Between the trimmed V and J ends, which lost 0 bases and 3 bases, there was a span of 8 bases. This CDR3 is CASSQDLTDTEAFF. CDR3 bases: TGCGCCAGCAGCCAAGATCTTACTGACACTGAAGCTTTCTTT.

The chain has TRBV4-1 and TRBJ2-5; TRBD2 aligns across 10 bases. The V segment lost 0 bases and the J segment 5 bases; nucleotides outside the gene matches: 9. There are 17 residues in the CDR3. Germline V lookup: CDR1 MGHRA, CDR2 YSYEKL. The CDR3 region is CASSQDLTAGGPETQYF. The CDR3 DNA reads TGCGCCAGCAGCCAAGATCTTACAGCGGGGGGGCCTGAGACCCAGTACTTC.

J is TRBJ1-5 and V is TRBV3-1 (or the pseudogene TRBV3-2); no reliable D call. Germline V gives CDR1 LGHDT, CDR2 YNNKEL (reference sequence). V lost 1 base, J lost 3 bases, and 4 bases lay in between. The length of the CDR3 is 13 residues. CDR3 sequence reads: CASSQVNNQPQHF. CDR3 sequence (DNA): TGTGCCAGCAGCCAAGTCAACAATCAGCCCCAGCATTTT.

J is TRBJ1-6 and V is TRBV2; 9 nucleotides agree with TRBD1. The CDR3 totals 20 residues. CDR1 is SNHLY, CDR2 FYNNEI, per germline. V lost 6 bases and J lost 7; bases outside the gene matches: 22. The CDR3 protein is CASSASNTGGIWSKNSPLHF. The CDR3 DNA is TGTGCCAGCAGCGCCTCAAATACAGGGGGCATTTGGTCTAAGAATTCACCCCTCCACTTT.

V gene TRBV11-2 combines with J gene TRBJ2-5; TRBD2 matches at 13 bases. V was pared by 5 bases and J by 5 bases, with 8 bases of the junction left unmatched. The germline V gene has CDR1 SGHAT and CDR2 FQNNGV. This CDR3 is built from 16 residues. The CDR3 reads CASSTIGTSGDETQYF. The DNA of the CDR3 is TGTGCCAGCAGCACTATCGGGACTAGCGGGGACGAGACCCAGTACTTC.

This clone was counted a single time. The chain uses TRBV10-3 and TRBJ1-1; D gene unclear. Deletions cut 7 bases from V and 0 bases from J, with 12 bases between. CDR1 and CDR2 from the germline V gene are ENHRY and SYGVKD. The CDR3 totals 14 residues. CDR3 sequence: CAITPGLLNTEAFF. DNA for the CDR3: TGTGCCATCACCCCCGGACTGTTGAACACTGAAGCTTTCTTT.

The V call is TRBV3-1 (or the pseudogene TRBV3-2), the J call TRBJ1-6; TRBD1 matches at 8 bases. The germline CDR1 and CDR2 sequences are LGHDT and YNNKEL (reference sequence). Unmatched junction bases numbered 3, after V lost 0 bases and J lost 2 bases. The CDR3 has 17 residues. As DNA, the CDR3 is TGTGCCAGCAGCCAAGATTGGACAGGGACCTATAATTCACCCCTCCACTTT. The encoded protein is CASSQDWTGTYNSPLHF.

To note about this clone: The same CDR3 can be traced to other DNA sequences in this sample. This CDR3 is CASSESSYEQYF. CDR3 bases: TGTGCCAGCAGTGAAAGCTCGTACGAGCAGTACTTC. The chain uses TRBV2 and TRBJ2-7; D is undetermined. Germline values: CDR1 SNHLY, CDR2 FYNNEI. The germline V and J ends were trimmed by 2 bases and 4 bases, with 6 bases remaining between them. This CDR3 spans 12 amino acids.

The V and J genes are TRBV2 and TRBJ1-5; D is perhaps TRBD1 (5 bases). V lost 1 base and J 5 bases, leaving 9 bases between the germline ends. The CDR3 is made up of 14 amino acids. Germline CDR1 is SNHLY and CDR2 is FYNNEI. CDR3: CASSEVSGYQPQHF. The CDR3 region has the DNA TGTGCCAGCAGTGAAGTTTCAGGGTATCAGCCCCAGCATTTT.

The rearrangement links TRBV28 to TRBJ1-3; D may be TRBD1 (5 bases). CDR1 and CDR2 (germline): MDHEN, SYDVKM. V lost 1 base and J 2 bases, leaving 9 bases between the germline ends. There are 15 residues in the CDR3. The CDR3 is CASSLSTGTGNTIYF. The CDR3 bases are TGTGCCAGCAGTTTATCTACAGGAACTGGAAACACCATATATTTT.

The V and J genes are TRBV28 and TRBJ1-3, with D perhaps TRBD1 (5 bases). The CDR3 is 14 residues long. Trimming took off 7 bases at V and 4 bases at J, with 14 bases between the two ends. Germline V gene lookup returns CDR1 MDHEN and CDR2 SYDVKM. CDR3 residues: CASTIGGTGNTIYF. The CDR3 DNA follows: TGTGCCAGCACCATTGGGGGGACGGGAAACACCATATATTTT. Based on the CDR3 plus reference TRBV28 and TRBJ1-3, the full variable domain is DVKVTQSSRYLVKRTGEKVFLECVQDMDHENMFWYRQDPGLGLRLIYFSYDVKMKEKGDIPEGYSVSREKKERFSLILESASTNQTSMYLCASTIGGTGNTIYFGEGSWLTVV.

The chain recombines TRBV9 with TRBJ1-1, with a possible D match to TRBD1 (6 bases). Germline values: CDR1 SGDLS, CDR2 YYNGEE. V was clipped by 0 bases and J by 4 bases, with 13 bases between them. The CDR3 consists of 15 residues. DNA for the CDR3: TGTGCCAGCAGCGTAGCTACAGGGATGAGCACTGAAGCTTTCTTT. This gives the protein CASSVATGMSTEAFF.

The chain recombines TRBV5-4 with TRBJ2-5; 11 positions agree with TRBD2. The CDR3 is 15 residues long. Looked up from germline, CDR1 is SGHNT and CDR2 is YYREEE (reference sequence). V shed 3 bases, J shed 5 bases, and the junction held 6 bases outside the gene matches. The DNA of the CDR3 is TGTGCCAGCAGCTCCTCTAGCGGGGGGAGGGAGACCCAGTACTTC. The encoded protein is CASSSSSGGRETQYF.

The V call is TRBV6-5, the J call TRBJ2-5, with 9 bases lining up with TRBD2. In germline, CDR1 is MNHEY, CDR2 SVGAGI. The CDR3 loop spans 15 amino acids. Losses at the gene ends were 5 bases for V and 9 bases for J; bases not matched to a gene: 13. CDR3 loop: CASSPSSGDYRPQYF. DNA for the CDR3: TGTGCCAGCAGTCCCTCTAGCGGGGATTACCGACCCCAGTACTTC.

The V gene is TRBV10-1, the J gene TRBJ1-1; D not certain. The CDR3 loop spans 13 amino acids. V lost 5 bases and J 0 bases, leaving 7 bases between the germline ends. Looked up from germline, CDR1 is WNHNN and CDR2 is SYGVQD (reference sequence). In nucleotides, the CDR3 is TGCGCCAGCAGTTACAGCCTGAACACTGAAGCTTTCTTT. Its translation: CASSYSLNTEAFF.

Written as DNA, the CDR3 is TGTGCCAGCAGTGGACAACTGAACACTGAAGCTTTCTTT. This codes for CASSGQLNTEAFF. The rearrangement uses TRBV2 and TRBJ1-1; D not certain. Germline CDR1 is SNHLY and CDR2 is FYNNEI. The CDR3 runs 13 residues. V was shortened by 4 bases and J by 0 bases, with 6 bases between the two germline ends.

V is TRBV12-5 and J is TRBJ1-5; D might be TRBD1 (6 bases). The CDR3 covers 14 residues. V was trimmed by 6 bases and J by 6 bases, leaving 15 bases between them. Per the germline V gene, CDR1 is LGHNT and CDR2 is FRNRAP. The CDR3 DNA sequence: TGTGCTAGTGGGGACAGCCGCCGGGGTCAGCCCCAGCATTTT. This gives the protein CASGDSRRGQPQHF.

The CDR3 spells CASSLTGVQGGYTF. CDR3 DNA: TGCGCCAGCAGCCTTACAGGGGTTCAAGGGGGCTACACCTTC. The chain joins TRBV5-1 to TRBJ1-2; 7 bases fit TRBD1. Per the germline V gene, CDR1 is SGHRS and CDR2 is YFSETQ. The CDR3 length is 14 residues. V trimming: 4 bases; J trimming: 8 bases; junction bases outside the gene matches: 11.

V usage is TRBV13 and J usage is TRBJ2-7; TRBD2 aligns across 10 bases. V lost 5 bases, J lost 4 bases, and 8 bases stayed unmatched. Germline V CDR1 and CDR2: PRHDT, FYEKMQ (reference sequence). CDR3 length equals 15 residues. The CDR3 here is CASSLRTSGDYEQYF. The CDR3 bases are TGTGCCAGCAGCCTAAGGACTAGCGGAGATTACGAGCAGTACTTC.

The rearrangement links TRBV15 to TRBJ1-4, with D maybe TRBD1 (5 bases). The germline V and J ends were trimmed by 3 bases and 2 bases, with 7 bases remaining between them. Looked up from germline, CDR1 is LNHNV and CDR2 is YYDKDF (reference sequence). The CDR3 spans 14 residues. This chain's CDR3 is CATSRTDTNEKLFF. In DNA form, the CDR3 reads TGTGCCACCAGCAGGACAGACACTAATGAAAAACTGTTTTTT. Full variable domain (missing parts from reference TRBV15 and TRBJ1-4): DAMVIQNPRYQVTQFGKPVTLSCSQTLNHNVMYWYQQKSSQAPKLLFHYYDKDFNNEADTPDNFQSRRPNTSFCFLDIRSPGLGDTAMYLCATSRTDTNEKLFFGSGTQLSVL.

This clone was found once. The chain has TRBV15 and TRBJ2-1, with D unclear. The germline CDR1 and CDR2 sequences are LNHNV and YYDKDF (reference sequence). The CDR3 loop spans 16 amino acids. Between the trimmed V and J ends, which lost 2 bases and 0 bases, there was a span of 11 bases. The CDR3 bases are TGTGCCACCAGCAGACGGGTTTTCAGCTCCTACAATGAGCAGTTCTTC. This translates into CATSRRVFSSYNEQFF. The whole variable domain, filled in from reference TRBV15 and TRBJ2-1, reads DAMVIQNPRYQVTQFGKPVTLSCSQTLNHNVMYWYQQKSSQAPKLLFHYYDKDFNNEADTPDNFQSRRPNTSFCFLDIRSPGLGDTAMYLCATSRRVFSSYNEQFFGPGTRLTVL.

The gene calls are TRBV5-1 and TRBJ1-6, with D unresolved. This CDR3 spans 13 amino acids. The germline CDR1 and CDR2 sequences are SGHRS and YFSETQ. Trimming removed 0 bases at V and 7 bases at J, with 5 bases between. Here the CDR3 reads CASSLDRNSPLHF. The CDR3 bases are TGCGCCAGCAGCTTGGATCGGAATTCACCCCTCCACTTT.

This rearrangement joins TRBV11-2 to TRBJ2-2; no reliable D call. The V gene's germline CDR1 is SGHAT and CDR2 FQNNGV. The CDR3 loop spans 13 amino acids. Trimming took off 0 bases at V and 6 bases at J, with 5 bases between the two ends. CDR3 amino acids: CASSLESPGELFF. The CDR3 DNA sequence: TGTGCCAGCAGCTTAGAGAGTCCCGGGGAGCTGTTTTTT.